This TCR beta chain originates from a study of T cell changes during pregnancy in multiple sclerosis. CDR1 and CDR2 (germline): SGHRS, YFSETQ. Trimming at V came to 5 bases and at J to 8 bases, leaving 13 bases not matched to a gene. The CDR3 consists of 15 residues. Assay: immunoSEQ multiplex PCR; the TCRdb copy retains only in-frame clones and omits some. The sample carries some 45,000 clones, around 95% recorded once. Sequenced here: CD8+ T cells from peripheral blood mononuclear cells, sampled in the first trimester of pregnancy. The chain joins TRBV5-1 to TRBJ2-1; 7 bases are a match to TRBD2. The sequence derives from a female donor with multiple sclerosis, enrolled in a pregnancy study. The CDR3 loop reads CASSPLSSGIYEQFF. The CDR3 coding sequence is TGCGCCAGCAGTCCTCTCTCTAGCGGTATTTATGAGCAGTTCTTC.